These 11 T cell receptor beta chains were all obtained from the same sample, sequenced in a study of human T cells and chemical hapten exposure. Specified time point: pre-sensitization, week 0. Treatment here: therapeutic diphenylcyclopropenone sensitization with weekly scalp DPC. TCRdb itself ran the RACE reads through MiXCR, one entry per CDR3 protein. In the table there are over 300,000 distinct CDR3 sequences, 5% to 6.5% of which are singletons. The input for sequencing was whole blood, taken in connection with sensitization to the hapten diphenylcyclopropenone (DPC). These receptor sequences come from a woman aged 45-65 years with alopecia areata. Some clones in this sample may be carry-over from other donors' samples.

Many counts were recorded for this clonotype. V is TRBV29-1 and J is TRBJ2-7, with 8 bases identical to TRBD2. Germline V gives CDR1 SQVTM, CDR2 ANQGSEA. V lost 6 bases, J lost 6 bases, and 4 bases stayed unmatched. This CDR3 is built from 11 residues. CDR3 nucleotides: TGCAGCGTCAGCGCGGGGGGCGAGCAGTACTTC. It yields the protein CSVSAGGEQYF.

In this sample, this clonotype turned up a few times. The chain recombines TRBV7-6 with TRBJ1-5; 7 positions agree with TRBD1. Germline V gene lookup returns CDR1 SGHVS and CDR2 FNYEAQ. V was pared by 4 bases and J by 7 bases, with 10 bases of the junction left unmatched. CDR3 length equals 15 residues. The CDR3 DNA reads as TGTGCCAGCAGCTCAGGACAGGCCTCTGGGCAGCCCCAGCATTTT. It yields the protein CASSSGQASGQPQHF.

This clonotype was recorded at least ten times. J is TRBJ2-7 and V is TRBV12-3 or TRBV12-4, with a tentative D call TRBD2 (5 bases). The V end lost 2 bases, the J end lost 6 bases, and 11 bases lay between the germline ends. CDR3 length: 13 residues. This CDR3 is CASSLNGVAEQYF. CDR3 DNA sequence: TGTGCCAGCAGTTTAAACGGGGTAGCCGAGCAGTACTTC.

This clonotype was recorded at least ten times. The chain joins TRBV5-1 to TRBJ1-4; D gene unclear. V shed 2 bases and J shed 2 bases, with 7 bases lying between them. The length of the CDR3 is 14 residues. Germline CDR1 and CDR2: SGHRS and YFSETQ. The CDR3 DNA reads as TGCGCCAGCAGCTTCCGTGAGACTAATGAAAAACTGTTTTTT. Translation: CASSFRETNEKLFF.

The chain uses TRBV3-1 and TRBJ2-3, with D perhaps TRBD1 (5 bases). The CDR3 consists of 17 residues. Germline-derived CDR1 and CDR2 are LGHDT and YNNKEL (reference sequence). V dropped 3 bases and J dropped 6 bases, with 22 bases sitting between them. The CDR3 reads CASSHPSAGKSRDTQYF. CDR3 sequence (DNA): TGTGCCAGCAGCCACCCGTCGGCAGGGAAATCTCGGGATACGCAGTATTTT.

The chain links TRBV21-1 to TRBJ1-5; the D call of TRBD1 is as the table states it, not checked on the DNA. TRBV21-1 is marked as a pseudogene. The CDR3 length is 15 residues. This CDR3 is CASSKTAGGNQPQHF. The CDR3 region has the DNA TGTGCCAGCAGCAAAACTGCAGGGGGCAATCAGCCCCAGCATTTT.

This clonotype was seen at least ten times. The chain employs TRBV11-2 and TRBJ2-2; TRBD1 matches 7 bases. CDR3 length equals 15 residues. V gave up 5 bases and J gave up 2 bases; unmatched junction bases: 5. Germline V CDR1 and CDR2: SGHAT, FQNNGV. CDR3 coding DNA: TGTGCCAGCAGCCCGACAGGGCTTAACACCGGGGAGCTGTTTTTT. This codes for CASSPTGLNTGELFF.

This clonotype was observed at least ten times. CDR3 DNA sequence: TGCAGCGTTGAAGGGGAAGCGGGAGGGTTCTACGAGCAGTACTTC. It translates to CSVEGEAGGFYEQYF. The chain couples TRBV29-1 to TRBJ2-7; 10 bases line up with TRBD2. With 1 base clipped from V and 3 bases from J, the junction kept 6 bases outside the gene matches. CDR1 is SQVTM and CDR2 is ANQGSEA in the germline V gene. The CDR3 sequence is 15 residues long.

This clonotype was detected many times. This chain connects TRBV2 to TRBJ2-3; 10 bases line up with TRBD2. Trimming took 6 bases from V and 2 from J; bases not matched to a gene: 5. The germline CDR1 and CDR2 sequences are SNHLY and FYNNEI. The CDR3 runs 15 residues. The CDR3 DNA reads as TGTGCCAGCAGAGGGACTAGCGTAGCCACAGATACGCAGTATTTT. Amino acid sequence: CASRGTSVATDTQYF.

This chain connects TRBV28 to TRBJ1-2; D remains unclear. Trimming took off 5 bases at V and 5 bases at J, with 15 bases between the two ends. Germline CDR1 is MDHEN and CDR2 is SYDVKM. The CDR3 runs 14 residues. The CDR3 sequence is CASSPLNGIYGYTF. The CDR3 DNA is TGTGCCAGCAGTCCGTTGAACGGGATATATGGCTACACCTTC.

Many counts were recorded for this clonotype. In DNA, the CDR3 is TGTGCCAGCAGCGTAGGGACAGCCTCTAACTATGGCTACACCTTC. This gives the protein CASSVGTASNYGYTF. The chain uses TRBV9 and TRBJ1-2, with D perhaps TRBD1 (6 bases). The CDR3 spans 15 residues. Germline values: CDR1 SGDLS, CDR2 YYNGEE. Trimming left V 0 bases short and J 0 bases short, with 9 bases between.